The clone carrying this T cell receptor beta chain was observed a handful of times. The germline V gene has CDR1 SGHNT and CDR2 YYREEE (reference sequence). The CDR3 totals 14 residues. Trimming shortened V by 0 bases and J by 6 bases, and 12 bases separated the two germline ends. This entry belongs to a study of blood T cell repertoires in COVID-19. Libraries were prepared by immunoSEQ multiplex PCR; TCRdb keeps only in-frame clonotypes and omits some of them. The data contain 200,000 to 250,000 clones, 65% to 85% of them singletons. The rearrangement links TRBV5-4 to TRBJ2-5, with a possible D match to TRBD1 (6 bases). Sequencing input: peripheral blood. This clonotype originated in a woman in her 30s with COVID-19, enrolled during active disease. The DNA for the CDR3 is TGTGCCAGCAGCTTGGAACAGGGCGAGAAGACCCAGTACTTC. As protein: CASSLEQGEKTQYF.